These 8 T cell receptor beta chains share one sample of origin, sequenced in a study of early T cells in non-severe SARS-CoV-2 infection. MiXCR, run by TCRdb on the 5' RACE reads, gives a single entry per CDR3 protein. The profile covers 35,000 to 45,000 distinct CDR3 sequences, with 5% to 6% appearing a single time and approximately 5.7% taken by the ten largest. Material: whole blood, obtained at baseline. Every receptor here comes from an adult who was a healthcare worker with PCR-confirmed SARS-CoV-2 infection or an uninfected control (not recorded which).

Ten or more counts support this clonotype. V is TRBV10-3 and J is TRBJ2-3; TRBD2 agrees at 10 bases. This CDR3 has 18 residues. Per germline, CDR1 ENHRY and CDR2 SYGVKD. J gave up 5 bases and V 2 bases, and 13 bases lay outside the gene matches. In DNA form, the CDR3 reads TGTGCCATCAGTGAGCCTCAGATACGGACTAGCGGAGGAGATACGCAGTATTTT. It translates to CAISEPQIRTSGGDTQYF.

In its sample, this clonotype was seen many times. The J gene is TRBJ2-7, the V gene TRBV28; tentatively, D is TRBD2 (6 bases). V shed 7 bases and J shed 2 bases, with 15 bases lying between them. Germline CDR1 MDHEN, CDR2 SYDVKM. The CDR3 covers 14 residues. This CDR3 is CASKAGPEAYEQYF. The CDR3 coding sequence is TGTGCCAGCAAGGCGGGACCCGAAGCCTACGAGCAGTACTTC. Drawing the rest from reference TRBV28 and TRBJ2-7, the complete variable domain is DVKVTQSSRYLVKRTGEKVFLECVQDMDHENMFWYRQDPGLGLRLIYFSYDVKMKEKGDIPEGYSVSREKKERFSLILESASTNQTSMYLCASKAGPEAYEQYFGPGTRLTVT.

This clonotype was detected ten times or more. The J gene is TRBJ1-2, the V gene TRBV29-1, with 10 nucleotides matching TRBD1. The CDR3 has 13 amino acids. The V segment lost 2 bases and the J segment 8 bases; nucleotides outside the gene matches: 5. Germline values: CDR1 SQVTM, CDR2 ANQGSEA. In DNA form, the CDR3 reads TGCAGCGTTGAACGGGGACAGGGGCGAGGCTACACCTTC. It translates to CSVERGQGRGYTF.

This clonotype was seen at least ten times. The J gene is TRBJ2-7, the V gene TRBV7-2; either TRBD1 or TRBD2 may supply D (5 bases each). This CDR3 has 14 amino acids. Germline V gives CDR1 SGHTA, CDR2 FQGNSA. Deletions cut 3 bases from V and 2 bases from J, with 11 bases between. The CDR3 DNA follows: TGTGCCAGCAGCTTTGCAGGGACCACCTACGAGCAGTACTTC. Its translation is CASSFAGTTYEQYF.

A word on this clonotype: It may be a read error: a sequence one base away is much more abundant. The genes are TRBV14 and TRBJ2-7, with D uncertain. The CDR3 runs 17 residues. V gave up 4 bases and J gave up 1 base, with 20 bases separating them. Germline V gene sequence: CDR1 SGHDN, CDR2 FVKESK. In DNA, the CDR3 is TGTGCCAGCAGCCGAAGTTCTGAGGTATTTTATTCCTACGAGCAGTACTTC. Its protein product is CASSRSSEVFYSYEQYF.

This clonotype was found many times. V usage is TRBV5-1 and J usage is TRBJ2-3; D is uncertain. V lost 5 bases, J lost 5 bases, and 9 bases lay in between. The CDR3 length is 12 residues. Per the germline V gene, CDR1 is SGHRS and CDR2 is YFSETQ. The CDR3, as DNA: TGCGCCAGCAGGTGGACGGGAGATACGCAGTATTTT. It codes for CASRWTGDTQYF.

This clonotype was detected ten times or more. The V gene is TRBV5-1, the J gene TRBJ1-1; 10 nucleotides line up with TRBD1. The CDR3 has 13 amino acids. Germline CDR1 SGHRS, CDR2 YFSETQ. Trimming took 4 bases from V and 7 from J; bases not matched to a gene: 4. The CDR3 nucleotides read TGCGCCAGCAGCCTTGGGACAGGGGATGAAGCTTTCTTT. Encoded protein: CASSLGTGDEAFF.

This clonotype appeared many times. This chain uses TRBV4-1 with TRBJ2-2; TRBD1 is a possible D gene (6 bases). CDR3 length: 14 residues. V shed 6 bases and J shed 1 base, with 9 bases lying between them. Germline V gene lookup returns CDR1 MGHRA and CDR2 YSYEKL. The CDR3 here is CASRLQGNTGELFF. The DNA of the CDR3 is TGCGCCAGCAGACTACAGGGGAACACCGGGGAGCTGTTTTTT.